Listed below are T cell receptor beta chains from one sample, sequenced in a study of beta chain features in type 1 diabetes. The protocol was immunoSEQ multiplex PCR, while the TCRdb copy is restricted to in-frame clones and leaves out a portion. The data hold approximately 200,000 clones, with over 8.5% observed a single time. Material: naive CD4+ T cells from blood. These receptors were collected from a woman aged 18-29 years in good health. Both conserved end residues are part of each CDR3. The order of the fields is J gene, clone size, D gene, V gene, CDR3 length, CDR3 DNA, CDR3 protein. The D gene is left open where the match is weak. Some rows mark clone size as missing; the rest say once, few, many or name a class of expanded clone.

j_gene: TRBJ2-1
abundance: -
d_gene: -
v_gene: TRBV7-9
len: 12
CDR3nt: TGTGCCAGCAGCTTAGGGACACCTGAGCAGTTCTTC
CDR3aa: CASSLGTPEQFF

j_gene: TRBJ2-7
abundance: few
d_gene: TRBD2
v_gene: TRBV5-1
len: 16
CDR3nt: TGCGCCAGCAGCTCGGGACTAGCGGGGAGCTCCTACGAGCAGTACTTC
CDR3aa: CASSSGLAGSSYEQYF

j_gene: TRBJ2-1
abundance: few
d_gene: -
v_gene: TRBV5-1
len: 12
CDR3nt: TGCGCCAGCAGGAGAGGGTCCAATGAGCAGTTCTTC
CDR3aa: CASRRGSNEQFF

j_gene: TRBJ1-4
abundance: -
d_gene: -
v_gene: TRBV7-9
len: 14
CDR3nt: TGTGCCAGCAGCCTGGTGCCGGCTAATGAAAAACTGTTTTTT
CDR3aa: CASSLVPANEKLFF

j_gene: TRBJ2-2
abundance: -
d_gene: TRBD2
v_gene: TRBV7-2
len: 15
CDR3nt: TGTGCCAGCAGACCGGCGGGACTAGTCTTCCGGGAGCTGTTTTTT
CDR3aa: CASRPAGLVFRELFF

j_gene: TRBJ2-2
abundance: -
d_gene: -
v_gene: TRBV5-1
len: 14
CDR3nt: TGCGCCAGCAGCTTGGGGCAGAACACCGGGGAGCTGTTTTTT
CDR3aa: CASSLGQNTGELFF

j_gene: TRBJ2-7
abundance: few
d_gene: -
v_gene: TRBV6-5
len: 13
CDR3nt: TGTGCCAGCAGAGGACAGCTCTCCTACGAGCAGTACTTC
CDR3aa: CASRGQLSYEQYF

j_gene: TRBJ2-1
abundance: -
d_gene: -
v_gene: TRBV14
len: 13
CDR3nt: TGTGCCAGCAGCCGTGGTCGGGGAAATGAGCAGTTCTTC
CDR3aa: CASSRGRGNEQFF

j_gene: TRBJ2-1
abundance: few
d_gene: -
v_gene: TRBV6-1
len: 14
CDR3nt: TGTGCCAGCAGTGACCCTACAGGGTCCAGTGAGCAGTTCTTC
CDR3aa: CASSDPTGSSEQFF

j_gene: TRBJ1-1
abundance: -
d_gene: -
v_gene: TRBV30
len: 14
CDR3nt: TGTGCCTGGAGTGTGGGCAACATGAACACTGAAGCTTTCTTT
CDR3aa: CAWSVGNMNTEAFF

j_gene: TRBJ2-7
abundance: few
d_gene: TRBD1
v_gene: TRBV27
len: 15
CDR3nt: TGTGCCAGCAGTTTCCGGACAGGCGTCTCCTACGAGCAGTACTTC
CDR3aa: CASSFRTGVSYEQYF

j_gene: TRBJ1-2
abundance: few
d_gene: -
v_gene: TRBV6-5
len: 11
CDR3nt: TGTGCCAGCGGAGGCCTTTATGGCTACACCTTC
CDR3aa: CASGGLYGYTF

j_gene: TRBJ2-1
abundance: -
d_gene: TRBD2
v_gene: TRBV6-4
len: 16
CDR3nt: TGTGCCAGCAGTGACTCGATAGCGGGAGGTTACAATGAGCAGTTCTTC
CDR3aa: CASSDSIAGGYNEQFF

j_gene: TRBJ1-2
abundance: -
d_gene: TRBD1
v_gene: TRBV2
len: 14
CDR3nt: TGTGCCAGCAGTGAAGACTTGCAGGGGGATGGCTACACCTTC
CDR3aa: CASSEDLQGDGYTF

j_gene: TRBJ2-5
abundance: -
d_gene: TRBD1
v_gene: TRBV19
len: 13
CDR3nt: TGTGCCAGCGGACAGGGGGCGGGAGAGACCCAGTACTTC
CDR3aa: CASGQGAGETQYF

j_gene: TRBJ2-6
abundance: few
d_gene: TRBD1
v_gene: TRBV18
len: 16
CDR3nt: TGTGCCAGCTCAAACAGGGGGGCGCGAGGGGCCAACGTCCTGACTTTC
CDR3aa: CASSNRGARGANVLTF

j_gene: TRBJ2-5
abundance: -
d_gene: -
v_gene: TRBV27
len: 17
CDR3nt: TGTGCCAGCAGACAGTCTCGGTCCTTCTTCTCGGAAGAGACCCAGTACTTC
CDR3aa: CASRQSRSFFSEETQYF

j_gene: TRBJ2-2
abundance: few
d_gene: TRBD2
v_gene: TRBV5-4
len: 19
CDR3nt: TGTGCCAGCACCCTTGGGGCTAGCGGGAGCCCCCCGACCACCGGGGAGCTGTTTTTT
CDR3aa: CASTLGASGSPPTTGELFF

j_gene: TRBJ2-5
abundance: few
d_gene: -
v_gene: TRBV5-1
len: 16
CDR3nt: TGCGCCAGCAGCCCTGGCTCCATGGGACTCTTGGAGACCCAGTACTTC
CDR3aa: CASSPGSMGLLETQYF

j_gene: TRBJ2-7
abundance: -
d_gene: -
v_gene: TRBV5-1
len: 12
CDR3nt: TGCGCCAGCAGCCAACGGCCTAGCGAGCAGTACTTC
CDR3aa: CASSQRPSEQYF

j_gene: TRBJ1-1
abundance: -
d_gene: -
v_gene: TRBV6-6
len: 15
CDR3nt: TGTGCCAGCAAAGTTTCCGTTTGGGGGGACACTGAAGCTTTCTTT
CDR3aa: CASKVSVWGDTEAFF

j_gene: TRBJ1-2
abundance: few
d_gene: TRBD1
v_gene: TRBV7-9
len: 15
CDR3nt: TGTGCCAGCAACAGAGCCAACAGGGGCCCAGAGGGCTACACCTTC
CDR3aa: CASNRANRGPEGYTF

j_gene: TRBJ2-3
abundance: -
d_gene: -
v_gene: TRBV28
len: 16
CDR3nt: TGTGCCAGCAGTTCCTCACAGGGCGGAGTGGCAGATACGCAGTATTTT
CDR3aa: CASSSSQGGVADTQYF

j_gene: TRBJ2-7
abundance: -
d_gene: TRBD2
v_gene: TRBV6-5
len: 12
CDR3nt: TGTGCCAGCCGGGGGGGGGACTACGAGCAGTACTTC
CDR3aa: CASRGGDYEQYF

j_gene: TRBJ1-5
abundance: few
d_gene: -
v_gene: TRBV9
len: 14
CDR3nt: TGTGCCAGCAGCGAAGACATGAGATTACAGCCCCAGCATTTT
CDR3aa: CASSEDMRLQPQHF

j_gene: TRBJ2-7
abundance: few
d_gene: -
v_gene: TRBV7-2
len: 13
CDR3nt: TGTGCCAGCAGTCTTATTAACTCCTACGAGCAGTACTTC
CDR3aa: CASSLINSYEQYF

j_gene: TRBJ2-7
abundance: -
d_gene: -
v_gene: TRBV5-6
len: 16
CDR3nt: TGTGCCAGCAGCTTGGGGGGGGATCCGTGGTCCTACGAGCAGTACTTC
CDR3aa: CASSLGGDPWSYEQYF

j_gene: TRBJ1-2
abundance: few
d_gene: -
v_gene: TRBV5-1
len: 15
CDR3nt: TGCGCCAGCAGCTTGGAGGGGTATCCGGACTATGGCTACACCTTC
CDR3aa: CASSLEGYPDYGYTF

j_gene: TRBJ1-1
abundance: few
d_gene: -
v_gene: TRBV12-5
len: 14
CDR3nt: TGTGCTAGTGGCGTCGAGGGGGTCTCCACTGAAGCTTTCTTT
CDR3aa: CASGVEGVSTEAFF

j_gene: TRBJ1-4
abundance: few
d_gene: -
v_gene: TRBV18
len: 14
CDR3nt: TGTGCCAGCGCAGCTTTGACAGAAGTTGAAAAACTGTTTTTT
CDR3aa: CASAALTEVEKLFF

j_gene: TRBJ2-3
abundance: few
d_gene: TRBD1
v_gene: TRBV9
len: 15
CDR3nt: TGTGCCAGCAGCGCCGGGACAGGGCACGAAGATACGCAGTATTTT
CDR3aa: CASSAGTGHEDTQYF

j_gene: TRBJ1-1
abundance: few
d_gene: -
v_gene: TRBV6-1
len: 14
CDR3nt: TGTGCCAGCAGAAACCAGGGGTTTGACACTGAAGCTTTCTTT
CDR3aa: CASRNQGFDTEAFF

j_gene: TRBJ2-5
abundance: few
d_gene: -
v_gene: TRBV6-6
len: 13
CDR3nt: TGTGCCAGCGGTCGGGAGAGCCAAGAGACCCAGTACTTC
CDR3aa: CASGRESQETQYF

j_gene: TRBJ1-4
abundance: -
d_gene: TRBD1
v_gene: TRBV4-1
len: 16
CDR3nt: TGCGCCAGCAGCCAAGATCAGGGGGCGACTAATGAAAAACTGTTTTTT
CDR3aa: CASSQDQGATNEKLFF

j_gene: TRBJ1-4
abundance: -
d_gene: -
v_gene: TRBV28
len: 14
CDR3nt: TGTGCCAGCAGTTTAAGACTAGGATTCGAAAAACTGTTTTTT
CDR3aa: CASSLRLGFEKLFF

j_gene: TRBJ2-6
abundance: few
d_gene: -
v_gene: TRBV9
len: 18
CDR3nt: TGTGCCAGCAGCGCACTCCAGGGCCGGTCCTCTGGGGCCAACGTCCTGACTTTC
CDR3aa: CASSALQGRSSGANVLTF

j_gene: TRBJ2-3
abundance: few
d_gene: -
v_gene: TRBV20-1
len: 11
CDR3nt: TGCAGTGCTAGAGTCGGAGATACGCAGTATTTT
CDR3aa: CSARVGDTQYF

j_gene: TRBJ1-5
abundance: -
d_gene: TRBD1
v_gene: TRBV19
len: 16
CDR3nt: TGTGCCAGTAGTGCTAATCAGGGGGCCGGCAATCAGCCCCAGCATTTT
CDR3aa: CASSANQGAGNQPQHF

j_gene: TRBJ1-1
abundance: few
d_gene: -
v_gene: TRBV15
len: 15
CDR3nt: TGTGCCACCAGCAGAGAGCCCAGGGCTTTAGCTGAAGCTTTCTTT
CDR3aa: CATSREPRALAEAFF

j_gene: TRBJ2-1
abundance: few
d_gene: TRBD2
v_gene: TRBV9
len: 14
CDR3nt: TGTGCCAGCAGCGTAAAGGGGAGACTAGCCGAGCAGTTCTTC
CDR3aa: CASSVKGRLAEQFF

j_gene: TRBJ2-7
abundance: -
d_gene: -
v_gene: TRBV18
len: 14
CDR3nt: TGTGCCAGCTCACCTACCGACAACTCCTACGAGCAGTACTTC
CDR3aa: CASSPTDNSYEQYF

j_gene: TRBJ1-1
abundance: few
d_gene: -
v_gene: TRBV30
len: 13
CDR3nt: TGTGCCTGGAGTGTACTAGAGAACACTGAAGCTTTCTTT
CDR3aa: CAWSVLENTEAFF

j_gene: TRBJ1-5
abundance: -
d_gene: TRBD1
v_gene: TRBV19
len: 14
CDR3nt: TGTGCCAGTAGCGAGACAGGGGGCCCTCAGCCCCAGCATTTT
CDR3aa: CASSETGGPQPQHF

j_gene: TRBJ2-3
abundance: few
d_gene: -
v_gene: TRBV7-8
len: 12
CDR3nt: TGTGCCAGCAGTTCGTTCGTAGATACGCAGTATTTT
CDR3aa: CASSSFVDTQYF

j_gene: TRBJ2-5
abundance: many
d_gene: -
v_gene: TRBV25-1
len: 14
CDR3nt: TGTGCCAGCAGCGAACCGGGCAGGGAAGAGACCCAGTACTTC
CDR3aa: CASSEPGREETQYF

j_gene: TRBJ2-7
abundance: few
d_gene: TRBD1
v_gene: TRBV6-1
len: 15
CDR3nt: TGTGCCAGCAGTGATCCAGGGGGCAGTGTAGGCGAGCAGTACTTC
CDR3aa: CASSDPGGSVGEQYF

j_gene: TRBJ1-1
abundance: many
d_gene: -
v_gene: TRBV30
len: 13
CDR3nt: TGTGCCTGGAGCTCCAGGGTGAACACTGAAGCTTTCTTT
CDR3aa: CAWSSRVNTEAFF

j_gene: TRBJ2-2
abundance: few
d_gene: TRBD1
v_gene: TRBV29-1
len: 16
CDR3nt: TGCAGCGTCAACACGTGGGGACAGGGATACACCGGGGAGCTGTTTTTT
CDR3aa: CSVNTWGQGYTGELFF

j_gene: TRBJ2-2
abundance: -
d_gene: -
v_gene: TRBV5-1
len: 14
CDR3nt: TGCGCCAGCAGCTTGGCCGCCCAGACCGGGGAGCTGTTTTTT
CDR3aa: CASSLAAQTGELFF

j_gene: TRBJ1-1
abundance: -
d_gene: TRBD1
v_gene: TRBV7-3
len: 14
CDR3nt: TGTGCCAGCAGCGCACAGGGGTCGAACACTGAAGCTTTCTTT
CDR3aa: CASSAQGSNTEAFF

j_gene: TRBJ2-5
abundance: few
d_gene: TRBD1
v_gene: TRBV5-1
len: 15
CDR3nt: TGCGCCAGCAGCTTGGGACAGGGGGCGCCCCAGACCCAGTACTTC
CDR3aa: CASSLGQGAPQTQYF

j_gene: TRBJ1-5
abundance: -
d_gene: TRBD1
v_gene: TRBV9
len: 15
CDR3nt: TGTGCCAGCAGCGCAGGACAGGGGGCGAATCAGCCCCAGCATTTT
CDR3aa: CASSAGQGANQPQHF

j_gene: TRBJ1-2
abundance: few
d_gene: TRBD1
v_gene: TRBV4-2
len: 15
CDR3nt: TGTGCCAGCAGCCTACGGGGACAGGGAGACTATGGCTACACCTTC
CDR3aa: CASSLRGQGDYGYTF

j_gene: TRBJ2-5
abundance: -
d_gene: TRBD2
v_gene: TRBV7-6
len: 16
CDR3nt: TGTGCCAGCAGCTTAAACTTGGCTAGCGGTCAAGAGACCCAGTACTTC
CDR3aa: CASSLNLASGQETQYF

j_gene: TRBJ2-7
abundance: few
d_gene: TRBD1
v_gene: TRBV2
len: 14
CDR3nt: TGTGCCAGCAGTGCTCCGACAGGGTACTACGAGCAGTACTTC
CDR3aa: CASSAPTGYYEQYF

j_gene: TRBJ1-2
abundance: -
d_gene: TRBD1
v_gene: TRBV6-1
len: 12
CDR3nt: TGTGCCAGCAGTGACGGGACAGCCTTTCACACCTTC
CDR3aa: CASSDGTAFHTF

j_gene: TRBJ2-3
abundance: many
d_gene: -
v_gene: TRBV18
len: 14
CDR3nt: TGTGCCAGCTCACCAACTACCGGGACAGATACGCAGTATTTT
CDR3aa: CASSPTTGTDTQYF